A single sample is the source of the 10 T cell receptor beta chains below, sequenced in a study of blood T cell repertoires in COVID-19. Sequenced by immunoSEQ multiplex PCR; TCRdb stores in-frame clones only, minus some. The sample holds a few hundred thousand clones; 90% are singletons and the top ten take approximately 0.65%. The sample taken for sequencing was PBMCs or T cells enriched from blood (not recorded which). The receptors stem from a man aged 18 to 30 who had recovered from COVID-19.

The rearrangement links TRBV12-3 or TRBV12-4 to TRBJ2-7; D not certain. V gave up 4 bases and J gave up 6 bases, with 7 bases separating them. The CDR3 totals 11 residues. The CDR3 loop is CASSSSGEQYF. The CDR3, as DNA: TGTGCCAGCAGTTCGTCGGGCGAGCAGTACTTC.

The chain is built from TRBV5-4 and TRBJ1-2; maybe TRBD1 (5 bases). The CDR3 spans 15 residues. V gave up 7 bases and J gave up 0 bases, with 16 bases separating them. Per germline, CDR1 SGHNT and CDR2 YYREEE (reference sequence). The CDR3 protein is CASGNKGITNYGYTF. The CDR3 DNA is TGTGCCAGCGGAAACAAGGGGATCACTAACTATGGCTACACCTTC.

The chain's CDR3 is CAWSVTSGQGPSYEQYF. The CDR3 nucleotides are TGTGCCTGGAGTGTCACCTCTGGACAGGGGCCTTCCTACGAGCAGTACTTC. V usage is TRBV30 and J usage is TRBJ2-7; 9 bases match TRBD1. The V and J ends lost 0 bases and 1 base, in that order; junction bases with no gene match: 10. The CDR3 is made up of 17 amino acids. Germline V gives CDR1 GTSNPN, CDR2 SVGIG (reference sequence). Supplemented by reference TRBV30 and TRBJ2-7, the full variable domain reads SQTIHQWPATLVQPVGSPLSLECTVEGTSNPNLYWYRQAAGRGLQLLFYSVGIGQISSEVPQNLSASRPQDRQFILSSKKLLLSDSGFYLCAWSVTSGQGPSYEQYFGPGTRLTVT.

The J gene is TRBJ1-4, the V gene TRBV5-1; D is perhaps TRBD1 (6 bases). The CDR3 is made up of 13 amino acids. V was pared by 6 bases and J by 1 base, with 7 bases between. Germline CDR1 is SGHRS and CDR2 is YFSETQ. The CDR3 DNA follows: TGCGCCAGCAAACAGGGAACTAATGAAAAACTGTTTTTT. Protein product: CASKQGTNEKLFF.

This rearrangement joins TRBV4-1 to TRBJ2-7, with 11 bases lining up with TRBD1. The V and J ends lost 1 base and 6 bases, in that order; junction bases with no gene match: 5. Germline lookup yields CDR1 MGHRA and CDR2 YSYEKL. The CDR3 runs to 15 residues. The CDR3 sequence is CASSQAGTGGFEQYF. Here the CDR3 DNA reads TGCGCCAGCAGCCAAGCCGGGACAGGGGGTTTCGAGCAGTACTTC.

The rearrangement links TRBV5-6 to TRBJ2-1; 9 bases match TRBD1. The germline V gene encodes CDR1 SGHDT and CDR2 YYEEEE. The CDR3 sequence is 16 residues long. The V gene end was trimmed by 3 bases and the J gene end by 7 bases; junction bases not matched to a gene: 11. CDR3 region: CASSWGIQGALNEQFF. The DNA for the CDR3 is TGTGCCAGCAGCTGGGGGATACAGGGGGCTCTTAATGAGCAGTTCTTC.

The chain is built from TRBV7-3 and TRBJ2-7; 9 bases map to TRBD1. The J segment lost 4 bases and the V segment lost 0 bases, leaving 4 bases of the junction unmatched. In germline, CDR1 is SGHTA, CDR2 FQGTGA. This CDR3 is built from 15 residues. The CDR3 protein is CASSLTATGGYEQYF. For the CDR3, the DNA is TGTGCCAGCAGCTTAACGGCGACAGGGGGTTACGAGCAGTACTTC.

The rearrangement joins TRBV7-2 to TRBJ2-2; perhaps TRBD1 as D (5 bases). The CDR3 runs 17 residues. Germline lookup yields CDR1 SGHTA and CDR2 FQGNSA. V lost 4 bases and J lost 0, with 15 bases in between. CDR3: CASSYSGWGTNTGELFF. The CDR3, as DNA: TGTGCCAGCAGCTACTCAGGGTGGGGTACGAACACCGGGGAGCTGTTTTTT. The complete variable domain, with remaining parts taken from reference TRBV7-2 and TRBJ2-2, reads GAGVSQSPSNKVTEKGKDVELRCDPISGHTALYWYRQSLGQGLEFLIYFQGNSAPDKSGLPSDRFSAERTGGSVSTLTIQRTQQEDSAVYLCASSYSGWGTNTGELFFGEGSRLTVL.

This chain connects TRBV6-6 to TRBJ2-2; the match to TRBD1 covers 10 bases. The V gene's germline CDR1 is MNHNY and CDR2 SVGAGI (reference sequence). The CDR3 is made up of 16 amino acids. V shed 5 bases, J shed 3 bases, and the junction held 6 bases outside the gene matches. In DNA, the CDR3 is TGTGCCAGCAGTCGACTGGGACAGGGGTACACCGGGGAGCTGTTTTTT. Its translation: CASSRLGQGYTGELFF.

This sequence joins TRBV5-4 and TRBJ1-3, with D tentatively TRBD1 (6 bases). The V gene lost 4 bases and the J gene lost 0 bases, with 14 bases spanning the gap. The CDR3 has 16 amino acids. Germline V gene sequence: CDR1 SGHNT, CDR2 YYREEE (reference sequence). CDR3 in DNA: TGTGCCAGCAGCGATGGAGAACAGGGCTCTGGAAACACCATATATTTT. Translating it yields CASSDGEQGSGNTIYF.